This entry describes one TCR beta chain. The data were taken from a study of blood T cell repertoires in COVID-19. Study overall: Nucleic acid was either cDNA or gDNA, and it came from T cells, B-cell-depleted T cells, or PBMCs.

The assay was immunoSEQ multiplex PCR, and TCRdb's table has in-frame clones only and misses some. The data contain about 210,000 clones, more than 85% of them singletons. Germline lookup yields CDR1 KGHDR and CDR2 SFDVKD. Trimming left V 6 bases short and J 9 bases short, with 11 bases between. This CDR3 is 12 amino acids long. Participants had their cohort set by participant-reported clinical history. The V gene is TRBV24-1, the J gene TRBJ2-1; the D gene is possibly TRBD2 (6 bases). What was sequenced was PBMCs or T cells enriched from blood (not recorded which). The source is a woman aged 40 to 55 in a cohort exposed to, infected with or recovered from COVID-19 (not recorded which). The CDR3 sequence: CATSPGRTEQFF. The CDR3 nucleotides are TGTGCCACCAGTCCAGGGAGGACTGAGCAGTTCTTC.